This TCR beta chain was captured by sequencing in a study of Ad26.COV2.S vaccination and SARS-CoV-2 variants. As to treatment: roughly 19 received Ad26.COV2.S at low or high dose, single or two shots; about 5 received placebo; per-sample allocation not given. Samples came from day 63 after the first vaccine or placebo injection. It was Wuhan-strain SARS-CoV-2 spike that the Ad26 vaccine vector expressed. With regard to this clone: Antigen unknown.

V was pared by 2 bases and J by 3 bases, with 2 bases between. CDR3 length equals 12 residues. Germline CDR1 is SGDLS and CDR2 is YYNGEE. Data came from immunoSEQ multiplex PCR; TCRdb stores just in-frame clones and leaves some out. Of about 410,000 clones listed, 75% to 90% are singletons. Overall study findings and caveats: Vaccine recipients showed a spike-specific TCR breadth that was higher than in placebo recipients.

This receptor was obtained from a person aged 18-60 years who received the Ad26.COV2.S COVID-19 vaccine or a placebo. V usage is TRBV9 and J usage is TRBJ2-2; D is ambiguous. The sample in question was peripheral blood, obtained in a trial of Ad26.COV2.S vaccine versus placebo. The CDR3 region has the DNA TGTGCCAGCAGCGTCTACACCGGGGAGCTGTTTTTT. Encoded protein: CASSVYTGELFF.